Listed below are T cell receptor beta chains from one sample, sequenced in a study of T-cell reconstitution after alpha-beta-depleted transplantation in children. MiXCR was run by TCRdb on the PCR reads, yielding one entry per CDR3 protein. The sample records about 980,000 distinct CDR3 sequences, less than 30% being singletons. Source: PBMCs, mostly from graft donor cells, taken 360 days after TCRalphabeta/CD19-depleted stem cell transplant. These receptors came from a boy in the first two years of life who had a stem cell transplant for SCID, so the T cells may come from the graft donor. The CDR3 runs from the conserved cysteine through the conserved F or W. D genes are given only for firm matches. Size values are once, few and many counts, or a class for expanded clones, and some rows have none.

v_call	j_call	d_call	clone_size	cdr3_nt	cdr3_aa
TRBV19	TRBJ1-1	-	-	TGTGCCAGTAGTTACGGACAGTTGTACACTGAAGCTTTCTTT	CASSYGQLYTEAFF
TRBV28	TRBJ2-2	-	-	TGTGCCAGCAGTTCCACAGCTACCGGGACCGGGGAGCTGTTTTTT	CASSSTATGTGELFF
TRBV6-1	TRBJ2-1	-	-	TGTGCCAGCACCGATACAAACTCCTACAATGAGCAGTTCTTC	CASTDTNSYNEQFF
TRBV5-1	TRBJ2-7	-	few	TGCGCCAGCAGGTTAGGTACCTACGAGCAGTACTTC	CASRLGTYEQYF
TRBV20-1	TRBJ2-1	-	few	TGCAGTGCTAGCAACAGGGCGTACTCCTACAATGAGCAGTTCTTC	CSASNRAYSYNEQFF
TRBV5-1	TRBJ2-7	-	-	TGCGCCAGCAGCCCTACCAGGGTCTACGAGCAGTACTTC	CASSPTRVYEQYF
TRBV20-1	TRBJ1-2	-	once	TGCAGTGCCCCGGGACGGAGGGGAAATGGCTACACCTTC	CSAPGRRGNGYTF
TRBV5-1	TRBJ1-1	-	-	TGCGCCAGCACGACGGCCCCCATGAACACTGAAGCTTTCTTT	CASTTAPMNTEAFF
TRBV9	TRBJ2-6	-	-	TGTGCCAGCAGCGTAGTGGGGGCTGGGGCCAACGTCCTGACTTTC	CASSVVGAGANVLTF
TRBV28	TRBJ1-4	-	few	TGTGCCAGCAGTTTTGGAAGGATTGCTAATGAAAAACTGTTTTTT	CASSFGRIANEKLFF
TRBV9	TRBJ1-1	-	few	TGTGCCAGCAGCGTAGCGAGCAGACCCAACACTGAAGCTTTCTTT	CASSVASRPNTEAFF
TRBV7-6	TRBJ1-1	-	-	TGTGCCAGCAGCTTAGCGGAAATGAACACTGAAGCTTTCTTT	CASSLAEMNTEAFF
TRBV12-3/TRBV12-4	TRBJ2-3	-	-	TGTGCCAGCAGTTGGGGGCAGGACCCGAACTCCCCCGCAGATACGCAGTATTTT	CASSWGQDPNSPADTQYF
TRBV12-3/TRBV12-4	TRBJ1-2	TRBD1	few	TGTGCCAGCAGTTTTGGAGGGGGCGGTGGCTACACCTTC	CASSFGGGGGYTF
TRBV15	TRBJ2-3	-	few	TGTGCCACCAGCAGAGTGCAGACTAGCACAGATACGCAGTATTTT	CATSRVQTSTDTQYF
TRBV21-1	TRBJ2-7	-	-	TGTGCCAGCCAGGGAGGCTACGAGCAGTACTTC	CASQGGYEQYF
TRBV2	TRBJ2-5	TRBD1	-	TGTGCCAGCAGGGAGGTACAGGGGGGAGAGACCCAGTACTTC	CASREVQGGETQYF
TRBV3-1	TRBJ2-7	TRBD1	few	TGTGCCAGCAGCCAAGAAATCGGGACAGTGACTTGGTACTTC	CASSQEIGTVTWYF
TRBV18	TRBJ2-1	-	few	TGTGCCAGCTCACCGCCCCCATCAGGCAACGAGCAGTTCTTC	CASSPPPSGNEQFF
TRBV6-1	TRBJ2-1	TRBD2	-	TGTGCCAGCAAACGGCGGGGGGTTTACAATGAGCAGTTCTTC	CASKRRGVYNEQFF
TRBV25-1	TRBJ2-2	TRBD1	few	TGTGCCAGCAGTGCCCGGACAGGGAACACCGGGGAGCTGTTTTTT	CASSARTGNTGELFF
TRBV20-1	TRBJ2-2	TRBD1	-	TGCAGTGCTAGTTGGACAGGGTCCGGGGAGCTGTTTTTT	CSASWTGSGELFF
TRBV28	TRBJ2-5	TRBD1	few	TGTGCCAGCAGTCTGACGGACAGGAATCAAGAGACCCAGTACTTC	CASSLTDRNQETQYF
TRBV12-3/TRBV12-4	TRBJ2-1	-	few	TGTGCCAGCAGCGACCTTGTTAAGCAGGTCGGCAATGAGCAGTTCTTC	CASSDLVKQVGNEQFF
TRBV5-1	TRBJ2-3	TRBD2	-	TGCGCCAGCAGTTCGGGGGGGAGAACACCTAGCACAGATACGCAGTATTTT	CASSSGGRTPSTDTQYF
TRBV20-1	TRBJ2-7	-	-	TGCAGTGCTACAAGATCGACAGAAAACTACGAGCAGTACTTC	CSATRSTENYEQYF
TRBV20-1	TRBJ2-1	TRBD2	many	TGCAGTGCTAGAGATTACGGGGGGTCCTACAATGAGCAGTTCTTC	CSARDYGGSYNEQFF
TRBV4-3	TRBJ2-7	TRBD2	few	TGCGCCAGCAGCCAAGAGAGAATTTCGGGACTAGAAACCTACGAGCAGTACTTC	CASSQERISGLETYEQYF
TRBV4-1	TRBJ2-5	TRBD2	few	TGCGCCAGCAGCCAAGATTGGGCTAGCGGGGGCCTCCAAGAGACCCAGTACTTC	CASSQDWASGGLQETQYF
TRBV3-1	TRBJ2-1	TRBD2	-	TGTGCCAGCAGCCAAGATTTATCGGGACTAGCGGAATACAATGAGCAGTTCTTC	CASSQDLSGLAEYNEQFF
TRBV6-1	TRBJ2-3	-	-	TGTGCCAGCAGACACACCAGGGGCGGTCATACGCAGTATTTT	CASRHTRGGHTQYF